This passage covers 2 T cell receptor beta chains from one sample sequenced in a study of cytomegalovirus exposure and HLA in healthy donors. The study ran its PCR with 60 Vbeta and 13 Jbeta primers. This table comes from immunoSEQ multiplex PCR, and its TCRdb copy is limited to in-frame clones, with some not included. The sample lists over 100,000 clones, around 80% occurring once. Material: PBMCs. Receptors were obtained from a female donor in good health and CMV-seropositive.

This clone appeared a few times. This CDR3 is also generated by other DNA sequences in the sample. The chain joins TRBV19 to TRBJ1-3; 7 nucleotides match TRBD1. CDR1 is LNHDA and CDR2 is SQIVND in the germline V gene (reference sequence). Losses at the gene ends were 6 bases for V and 0 bases for J; bases not matched to a gene: 2. This CDR3 comprises 14 residues. Written as DNA, the CDR3 is TGTGCCAGTAGCGGGACAGCCTCTGGAAACACCATATATTTT. Residues: CASSGTASGNTIYF.

The rearrangement joins TRBV28 to TRBJ1-1; D perhaps matches TRBD1 (5 bases). This CDR3 comprises 16 residues. Germline V lookup: CDR1 MDHEN, CDR2 SYDVKM. V was clipped by 1 base and J by 5 bases, with 17 bases between them. CDR3 residues: CASSLSFTGVRTEAFF. In nucleotides, the CDR3 is TGTGCCAGCAGTTTATCCTTTACAGGAGTACGGACTGAAGCTTTCTTT. The whole variable domain, filled in from reference TRBV28 and TRBJ1-1, reads DVKVTQSSRYLVKRTGEKVFLECVQDMDHENMFWYRQDPGLGLRLIYFSYDVKMKEKGDIPEGYSVSREKKERFSLILESASTNQTSMYLCASSLSFTGVRTEAFFGQGTRLTVV.